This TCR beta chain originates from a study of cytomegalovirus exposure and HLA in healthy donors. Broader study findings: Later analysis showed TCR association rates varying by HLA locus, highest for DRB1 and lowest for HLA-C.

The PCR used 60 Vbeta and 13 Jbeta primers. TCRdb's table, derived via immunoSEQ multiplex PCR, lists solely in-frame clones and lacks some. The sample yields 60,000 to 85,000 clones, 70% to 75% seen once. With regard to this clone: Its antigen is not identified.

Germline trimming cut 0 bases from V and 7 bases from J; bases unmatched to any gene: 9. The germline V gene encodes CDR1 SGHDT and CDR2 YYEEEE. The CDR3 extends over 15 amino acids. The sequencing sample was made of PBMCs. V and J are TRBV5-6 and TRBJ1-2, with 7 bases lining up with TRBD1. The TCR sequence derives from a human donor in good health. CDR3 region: CASSLDGLSGGGYTF. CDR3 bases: TGTGCCAGCAGCTTGGATGGCCTCTCAGGGGGTGGCTACACCTTC.